The 10 T cell receptor beta chains reported below all come from one sample, sequenced in a study of identical twins. TCRdb reprocessed the 5' RACE reads via MiXCR and lists one record per CDR3 protein. The data show roughly 490,000 distinct CDR3 sequences, with roughly an eighth seen just once and approximately 0.98% held by the top ten. The same specimen was also included in a second study, on yellow fever vaccine responses in identical twins.

The sample consisted of CD4+ T cells sorted from blood. These receptors were collected from a woman between 18 and 29 years old in good health.

The chain employs TRBV9 and TRBJ2-5, with D uncertain. The CDR3 totals 13 residues. Trimming stripped 2 bases from V and 1 base from J, with 6 bases between. Germline V lookup: CDR1 SGDLS, CDR2 YYNGEE. CDR3 nucleotides: TGTGCCAGCAGCGTTCAAACCCAAGAGACCCAGTACTTC. It translates to CASSVQTQETQYF.

This clonotype came up a few times. V is TRBV7-2 and J is TRBJ2-1; 11 bases match TRBD2. Germline V CDR1 and CDR2: SGHTA, FQGNSA. The J segment lost 7 bases and the V segment lost 9 bases, leaving 8 bases of the junction unmatched. The CDR3 has 14 residues. CDR3 protein: CASLVAGGPNEQFF. The DNA for the CDR3 is TGTGCCAGTCTAGTAGCGGGAGGGCCTAATGAGCAGTTCTTC. Combining the CDR3 with reference TRBV7-2 and TRBJ2-1 gives the whole variable domain GAGVSQSPSNKVTEKGKDVELRCDPISGHTALYWYRQSLGQGLEFLIYFQGNSAPDKSGLPSDRFSAERTGGSVSTLTIQRTQQEDSAVYLCASLVAGGPNEQFFGPGTRLTVL.

This sequence joins TRBV14 and TRBJ2-5; D might be TRBD1 (6 bases). The germline V and J ends were trimmed by 2 bases and 9 bases, with 25 bases remaining between them. Germline values: CDR1 SGHDN, CDR2 FVKESK. This CDR3 contains 17 residues. CDR3 protein: CASSQSYRVEPFHPQYF. The CDR3 DNA sequence: TGTGCCAGCAGCCAATCATACAGGGTCGAGCCTTTCCACCCCCAGTACTTC. The variable domain in full, with the rest retrieved from reference TRBV14 and TRBJ2-5, is EAGVTQFPSHSVIEKGQTVTLRCDPISGHDNLYWYRRVMGKEIKFLLHFVKESKQDESGMPNNRFLAERTGGTYSTLKVQPAELEDSGVYFCASSQSYRVEPFHPQYFGPGTRLLVL.

This clonotype has more than one count but fewer than ten. The chain couples TRBV20-1 to TRBJ2-7; D not certain. Trimming cost V 4 bases and J 4 bases, with 11 bases left between them. From germline, CDR1 is DFQATT and CDR2 SNEGSKA (reference sequence). The CDR3 totals 12 residues. The CDR3: CSAKSEGYEQYF. CDR3 in DNA: TGCAGTGCTAAGAGTGAAGGGTACGAGCAGTACTTC.

This clonotype has ten or more counts. This rearrangement joins TRBV6-1 to TRBJ1-5; tentatively, D is TRBD1 (5 bases). From germline, CDR1 is MNHNS and CDR2 SASEGT. Trimming removed 7 bases from V and 3 bases from J, with 19 bases in between. The CDR3 loop spans 16 amino acids. The CDR3 sequence is CASTRMSGINNQPQHF. The CDR3 bases are TGTGCCAGCACGCGGATGTCAGGGATAAACAATCAGCCCCAGCATTTT.

V and J are TRBV7-3 and TRBJ1-1; tentatively, D is TRBD1 (5 bases). This CDR3 comprises 15 residues. Trimming removed 5 bases from V and 7 bases from J, with 20 bases in between. CDR1 and CDR2 (germline): SGHTA, FQGTGA. The CDR3 bases are TGTGCCAGCAGCGAATCTGGACAAGGTGAGGATGAAGCTTTCTTT. Amino acids: CASSESGQGEDEAFF.

The rearrangement links TRBV10-1 to TRBJ2-1; TRBD2 matches at 8 bases. Per germline, CDR1 WNHNN and CDR2 SYGVQD (reference sequence). This CDR3 is 15 amino acids long. V shed 8 bases, J shed 3 bases, and the junction held 9 bases outside the gene matches. The CDR3 DNA is TGCGCCAGCTCACCTTCAGCGGGAGACTACAATGAGCAGTTCTTC. Its translation: CASSPSAGDYNEQFF.

This clonotype was counted at least ten times. The chain recombines TRBV29-1 with TRBJ2-7; 8 nucleotides agree with TRBD2. The CDR3 covers 13 residues. Germline V gene lookup returns CDR1 SQVTM and CDR2 ANQGSEA. The V segment lost 6 bases and the J segment 2 bases; nucleotides outside the gene matches: 6. The CDR3 coding sequence is TGCAGCGTCCACCGGGGGGGTCCCTACGAGCAGTACTTC. This sequence encodes CSVHRGGPYEQYF.

The gene calls are TRBV2 and TRBJ2-2; TRBD1 matches 7 bases. Germline CDR1 SNHLY, CDR2 FYNNEI. J gave up 5 bases and V 9 bases, and 12 bases lay outside the gene matches. This CDR3 is 15 amino acids long. This chain's CDR3 is CASDKQGRDTGELFF. CDR3 DNA: TGTGCCAGTGATAAACAGGGGCGCGATACCGGGGAGCTGTTTTTT.

The chain has TRBV18 and TRBJ2-5, with a tentative D call TRBD1 (7 bases). Per germline, CDR1 KGHSH and CDR2 LQKENI. The CDR3 is 14 residues long. With 0 bases removed from V and 5 bases from J, the gap between germline ends came to 10 bases. The CDR3 DNA sequence: TGTGCCAGCTCACCACCGACAGGGAGGGAGACCCAGTACTTC. This encodes CASSPPTGRETQYF. The full variable domain, with the rest looked up from reference TRBV18 and TRBJ2-5, is NAGVMQNPRHLVRRRGQEARLRCSPMKGHSHVYWYRQLPEEGLKFMVYLQKENIIDESGMPKERFSAEFPKEGPSILRIQQVVRGDSAAYFCASSPPTGRETQYFGPGTRLLVL.